The 27 T cell receptor beta chains below all came from one sample that was sequenced in a study of vaccination and CD4 T cells after COVID-19. Treatment described: roughly ten-day PBMC culture with coronavirus spike peptide pools or control peptides (ViraFEST assay). Once obtained from cultured CD4+ T cells, the DNA was sequenced using the Oncomine TCR Beta short-read assay. TCRdb re-called the PCR reads with MiXCR, one entry per CDR3 protein. The sample holds some 18,000 distinct CDR3 sequences, about 56% seen once. No antigens are known for them. Sample: CD4+ T cells from blood, cultured in vitro, taken before SARS-CoV-2 vaccination. These receptors all come from a human donor who had recovered from COVID-19.

The gene calls are TRBV10-3 and TRBJ1-2; D unclear. The V gene lost 2 bases and the J gene lost 8 bases, with 27 bases spanning the gap. CDR1 is ENHRY and CDR2 is SYGVKD in the germline V gene. The CDR3 covers 18 residues. CDR3 loop: CAISEVSGSFSLAVGYTF. As DNA, the CDR3 is TGTGCCATCAGTGAGGTGTCCGGCAGTTTTTCTCTCGCCGTCGGCTACACCTTC.

V and J are TRBV27 and TRBJ2-2; D unclear. CDR1 is MNHEY, CDR2 SMNVEV, per germline (reference sequence). Trimming cost V 2 bases and J 5 bases, with 3 bases left between them. The CDR3 runs to 12 residues. In DNA form, the CDR3 reads TGTGCCAGCAGTTTAGAGACCGGGGAGCTGTTTTTT. Translating gives CASSLETGELFF.

V usage is TRBV6-2 or TRBV6-3 and J usage is TRBJ1-2; 7 nucleotides align to TRBD1. This CDR3 spans 13 amino acids. V lost 10 bases, J lost 5 bases, and 10 bases stayed unmatched. Germline-derived CDR1 and CDR2 are MNHEY and SVGEGT. CDR3 in amino acids: CATQPGTDYGYTF. In DNA, the CDR3 is TGTGCCACCCAACCCGGGACAGATTATGGCTACACCTTC.

The chain combines TRBV9 with TRBJ2-3; TRBD1 agrees at 7 bases. This CDR3 contains 15 residues. In germline, CDR1 is SGDLS, CDR2 YYNGEE. V trimming: 2 bases; J trimming: 1 base; junction bases outside the gene matches: 4. The CDR3: CASSVQGDRTDTQYF. CDR3 in DNA: TGTGCCAGCAGCGTCCAGGGGGATCGCACAGATACGCAGTATTTT.

The chain carries TRBV6-5 and TRBJ2-3, with D possibly matching TRBD2 (5 bases). The germline V and J ends were trimmed by 4 bases and 1 base, with 15 bases remaining between them. The CDR3 has 16 amino acids. The germline V gene encodes CDR1 MNHEY and CDR2 SVGAGI. CDR3 protein: CASSSGISSGTDTQYF. CDR3 DNA: TGTGCCAGCAGTTCCGGGATATCGAGCGGCACAGATACGCAGTATTTT.

The chain joins TRBV28 to TRBJ1-6; D call uncertain. Germline loops: CDR1 MDHEN, CDR2 SYDVKM. The V end was cut by 6 bases, the J end by 8 bases, with 14 bases between. The CDR3 is made up of 14 amino acids. CDR3 sequence reads: CASSHQARYSPLHF. CDR3 DNA sequence: TGTGCCAGCAGCCACCAAGCGAGGTATTCACCCCTCCACTTT.

This clonotype was detected a few times. This chain links TRBV11-2 with TRBJ1-5, with 10 bases matching TRBD1. The CDR3 consists of 18 residues. J lost 0 bases, V lost 5 bases, and 10 bases had no gene match. CDR1 and CDR2 from the germline V gene are SGHAT and FQNNGV. CDR3 loop: CASSLYGQGDYSNQPQHF. DNA of the CDR3: TGTGCCAGCAGCCTATATGGACAGGGGGATTATAGCAATCAGCCCCAGCATTTT.

The CDR3, as DNA: TGCAGCGTTGAAGTCCGGGACGAGCAGTACTTC. The encoded protein is CSVEVRDEQYF. The rearrangement links TRBV29-1 to TRBJ2-7; D gene unclear. The germline V and J ends were trimmed by 1 base and 5 bases, with 6 bases remaining between them. In germline, CDR1 is SQVTM, CDR2 ANQGSEA. This CDR3 is built from 11 residues.

The J gene is TRBJ1-2, the V gene TRBV2; D is uncertain. Trimming stripped 4 bases from V and 4 bases from J, with 7 bases between. CDR3 length: 12 residues. The V gene's germline CDR1 is SNHLY and CDR2 FYNNEI. DNA for the CDR3: TGTGCCAGCAGTGTCAGAGGCTATGGCTACACCTTC. Translating gives CASSVRGYGYTF.

The V and J genes are TRBV6-2 or TRBV6-3 and TRBJ2-1, with TRBD2 identical over 7 bases. The trim removed 0 bases at V and 6 bases at J, leaving 5 bases unmatched. Looked up from germline, CDR1 is MNHEY and CDR2 is SVGEGT. CDR3 length: 15 amino acids. The CDR3 here is CASSYSAPSGNEQFF. The CDR3 bases are TGTGCCAGCAGTTACTCGGCACCTAGCGGCAATGAGCAGTTCTTC.

The gene calls are TRBV6-1 and TRBJ1-1, with D uncertain. The ends were cut back, 6 bases at V and 1 base at J, with 12 bases in the middle. The germline V gene has CDR1 MNHNS and CDR2 SASEGT. CDR3 size: 14 residues. The CDR3 reads CASRRLQANTEAFF. The CDR3 DNA follows: TGTGCCAGCAGGAGACTACAAGCGAACACTGAAGCTTTCTTT.

This clonotype was seen only a few times. V gene TRBV7-3 combines with J gene TRBJ1-6; no clear D gene. This CDR3 spans 14 amino acids. Deletions cut 5 bases from V and 9 bases from J, with 14 bases between. Germline lookup yields CDR1 SGHTA and CDR2 FQGTGA. The CDR3 is CASSRGGIGSPLHF. The CDR3, as DNA: TGTGCCAGCAGCCGGGGAGGGATTGGTTCACCCCTCCACTTT.

This clonotype occurred a few times. V is TRBV7-2 and J is TRBJ1-5; D is undetermined. The CDR3 is 13 residues long. Germline CDR1 and CDR2: SGHTA and FQGNSA. Trimming shortened V by 1 base and J by 5 bases, and 6 bases separated the two germline ends. The DNA of the CDR3 is TGTGCCAGCAGCTTAGTTTCGGATCAGCCCCAGCATTTT. It translates to CASSLVSDQPQHF.

For this clonotype: An end of the junction does not agree with germline; a read error may underlie this. The CDR3 here is CAISEGDYYGYTF. CDR3 sequence (DNA): TGTGCCATCAGTGAGGGGGATTACTATGGCTACACCTTC. The V call is TRBV6-1, the J call TRBJ1-2, with D possibly being TRBD1 (6 bases). Per the germline V gene, CDR1 is MNHNS and CDR2 is SASEGT. The CDR3 runs to 13 residues.

J is TRBJ2-1 and V is TRBV20-1; the D is unclear. CDR1 DFQATT and CDR2 SNEGSKA come from the germline V gene (reference sequence). The CDR3 length is 12 residues. Trimming shortened V by 0 bases and J by 3 bases, and 3 bases separated the two germline ends. As DNA, the CDR3 is TGCAGTGCTAGAGATAACTACAATGAGCAGTTCTTC. This sequence encodes CSARDNYNEQFF.

The V gene is TRBV20-1, the J gene TRBJ1-5, with TRBD1 matching 8 bases. The length of the CDR3 is 14 residues. The germline gives CDR1 DFQATT, CDR2 SNEGSKA (reference sequence). Trimming took 6 bases from V and 2 from J; bases not matched to a gene: 6. The CDR3 nucleotides read TGCAGTGCCGGACAGGGTTGGGGCAATCAGCCCCAGCATTTT. Translation gives CSAGQGWGNQPQHF.

The gene calls are TRBV19 and TRBJ2-5; possibly TRBD1 for D (6 bases). The germline V gene has CDR1 LNHDA and CDR2 SQIVND (reference sequence). V was pared by 0 bases and J by 5 bases, with 13 bases between. The CDR3 sequence is 15 residues long. This CDR3 is CASSIENRVGETQYF. The DNA of the CDR3 is TGTGCCAGTAGTATAGAAAACAGGGTGGGCGAGACCCAGTACTTC.

As DNA, the CDR3 is TGTGCCAGCAGCCCTAGACCCCTCACAGATACGCAGTATTTT. Translation: CASSPRPLTDTQYF. The J gene is TRBJ2-3, the V gene TRBV6-2 or TRBV6-3, with unresolved D. V was clipped by 6 bases and J by 2 bases, with 12 bases between them. CDR3 length: 14 residues. Germline CDR1 and CDR2: MNHEY and SVGEGT.

The chain combines TRBV6-5 with TRBJ2-7; D possibly matches TRBD1 or TRBD2 (5 bases each). Looked up from germline, CDR1 is MNHEY and CDR2 is SVGAGI. The V and J ends lost 2 bases and 4 bases respectively, with 15 bases between them. CDR3 length: 15 amino acids. This CDR3 reads CASSYDRDGIYEQYF. In nucleotides, the CDR3 is TGTGCCAGCAGTTACGACCGGGACGGGATTTACGAGCAGTACTTC.

The DNA of the CDR3 is TGTGCCAGCAGCTTAGCAGGGGCGTATGGCTACACCTTC. Translation gives CASSLAGAYGYTF. This chain connects TRBV7-9 to TRBJ1-2; possible D gene TRBD1, 5 bases. V was trimmed by 0 bases and J by 5 bases, leaving 7 bases between them. The CDR3 consists of 13 residues. From germline, CDR1 is SEHNR and CDR2 FQNEAQ (reference sequence).

This clonotype has only a few counts. The chain recombines TRBV7-9 with TRBJ1-5; D is unclear. This CDR3 has 13 residues. The V gene lost 1 base and the J gene lost 3 bases, with 4 bases spanning the gap. Germline values: CDR1 SEHNR, CDR2 FQNEAQ (reference sequence). The CDR3 reads CASSLDTNQPQHF. For the CDR3, the DNA is TGTGCCAGCAGCTTAGATACCAATCAGCCCCAGCATTTT.

This clonotype was seen just once. For the CDR3, the DNA is TGTGCCAGCAGCCGAACTAGCGGGAATGTCTACGAGCAGTACTTC. Its protein product is CASSRTSGNVYEQYF. This chain uses TRBV11-2 with TRBJ2-7, with 10 positions matching TRBD2. CDR1 is SGHAT and CDR2 is FQNNGV in the germline V gene. This CDR3 is built from 15 residues. V gave up 5 bases and J gave up 3 bases; unmatched junction bases: 7.

The chain recombines TRBV5-1 with TRBJ1-2; TRBD1 aligns across 11 bases. CDR3 length: 14 residues. Germline V CDR1 and CDR2: SGHRS, YFSETQ. V was pared by 5 bases and J by 2 bases, with 2 bases of the junction left unmatched. The CDR3 bases are TGCGCCAGCAGGGGGGACAGGGGGAACTATGGCTACACCTTC. Translating gives CASRGDRGNYGYTF. The whole variable domain, filled in from reference TRBV5-1 and TRBJ1-2, reads KAGVTQTPRYLIKTRGQQVTLSCSPISGHRSVSWYQQTPGQGLQFLFEYFSETQRNKGNFPGRFSGRQFSNSRSEMNVSTLELGDSALYLCASRGDRGNYGYTFGSGTRLTVV.

This clonotype was picked up a small number of times. The genes are TRBV6-1 and TRBJ1-5; D is ambiguous. The V and J ends lost 6 bases and 0 bases respectively, with 9 bases between them. There are 14 residues in the CDR3. Germline CDR1 is MNHNS and CDR2 is SASEGT. CDR3 in amino acids: CASRGEISNQPQHF. CDR3 bases: TGTGCCAGCAGAGGTGAGATTAGCAATCAGCCCCAGCATTTT.

The CDR3 loop is CSASLTGTGRNQPQHF. The CDR3 nucleotides read TGCAGTGCTAGCCTCACCGGGACAGGAAGAAATCAGCCCCAGCATTTT. The rearrangement links TRBV20-1 to TRBJ1-5; the match to TRBD1 covers 8 bases. The CDR3 loop spans 16 amino acids. With 3 bases clipped from V and 4 bases from J, the junction kept 11 bases outside the gene matches. The germline V gene encodes CDR1 DFQATT and CDR2 SNEGSKA (reference sequence).

This rearrangement joins TRBV7-2 to TRBJ1-5, with D perhaps matching TRBD1 (5 bases). Germline V gives CDR1 SGHTA, CDR2 FQGNSA. The CDR3 extends over 15 amino acids. Trimming removed 1 base at V and 5 bases at J, with 12 bases between. The CDR3 nucleotides are TGTGCCAGCAGCTTAGTCTCGGGGGTAGATCAGCCCCAGCATTTT. This encodes CASSLVSGVDQPQHF.

The V call is TRBV27, the J call TRBJ1-1; D unresolved. V lost 6 bases to trimming and J lost 3 bases, with 11 bases between them. The CDR3 sequence is 13 residues long. Per germline, CDR1 MNHEY and CDR2 SMNVEV (reference sequence). The CDR3 DNA reads TGTGCCAGCAGCCGGGGTCCGTACACTGAAGCTTTCTTT. Translation: CASSRGPYTEAFF.